The 15 T cell receptor beta chains below all came from one sample that was sequenced in a study of blood T cell repertoires in COVID-19. The table came from immunoSEQ multiplex PCR; TCRdb's copy has only in-frame clones and leaves some out. The sample consists of approximately 70,000 clones, approximately 90% of them appearing once. Sequencing was done on a sample of peripheral blood. Receptors were obtained from a man aged 45-65 years with COVID-19, enrolled during active disease.

The chain joins TRBV9 to TRBJ2-1; 8 bases agree with TRBD2. The CDR3 covers 15 residues. Trimming took 4 bases from V and 0 from J; bases not matched to a gene: 3. Germline V lookup: CDR1 SGDLS, CDR2 YYNGEE. This chain's CDR3 is CASSLGLGSYNEQFF. The CDR3 region has the DNA TGTGCCAGCAGCCTGGGACTAGGCTCCTACAATGAGCAGTTCTTC.

In nucleotides, the CDR3 is TGTGCCAGCAGCTTACGGGGGGCATACAATGAGCAGTTCTTC. As protein: CASSLRGAYNEQFF. This sequence joins TRBV11-2 and TRBJ2-1; a weak D match, TRBD2 (7 bases). CDR3 length: 14 residues. Germline-derived CDR1 and CDR2 are SGHAT and FQNNGV. V gave up 2 bases and J gave up 4 bases, with 9 bases separating them.

The CDR3: CASSHRQGPGELFF. The CDR3 DNA reads as TGTGCCAGCAGCCACCGACAGGGACCCGGGGAGCTGTTTTTT. This chain uses TRBV3-1 (or the pseudogene TRBV3-2) with TRBJ2-2; 7 bases are a match to TRBD1. The CDR3 totals 14 residues. CDR1 LGHDT and CDR2 YNNKEL come from the germline V gene (reference sequence). V lost 3 bases and J lost 6; bases outside the gene matches: 4.

About this clone itself: One end of the junction varies from germline; a read error may be responsible. The genes are TRBV6-1 and TRBJ1-2, with a tentative D call TRBD1 (5 bases). This CDR3 region has 13 residues. Germline-derived CDR1 and CDR2 are MNHNS and SASEGT. In nucleotides, the CDR3 is TGTGCCAGCAGTGAAGGGGGACCGGGACTCCTCATCTTC. Translating gives CASSEGGPGLLIF.

The CDR3 reads CASTAGGAQYF. Here the CDR3 DNA reads TGTGCCAGCACCGCGGGGGGGGCCCAGTACTTC. This chain connects TRBV27 to TRBJ2-5, with 9 bases matching TRBD2. The length of the CDR3 is 11 residues. V dropped 7 bases and J dropped 9; count of bases not matched to a gene: 3. Germline V gives CDR1 MNHEY, CDR2 SMNVEV (reference sequence).

The J gene is TRBJ1-1, the V gene TRBV7-8, with D unresolved. Germline V lookup: CDR1 SGHVS, CDR2 FQNEAQ. The CDR3 extends over 13 amino acids. V was shortened by 5 bases and J by 5 bases, with 12 bases between the two germline ends. The CDR3 is CASSAAPGTEAFF. In DNA, the CDR3 is TGTGCCAGCAGCGCGGCGCCGGGTACTGAAGCTTTCTTT.

The sample holds a few counts of this clone. The chain has TRBV28 and TRBJ2-7; 12 nucleotides agree with TRBD2. The CDR3 covers 15 residues. The germline V gene has CDR1 MDHEN and CDR2 SYDVKM. Losses at the gene ends were 4 bases for V and 0 bases for J; bases not matched to a gene: 1. The CDR3 nucleotides are TGTGCCAGCAGTTGGACTAGCGGGACCTCCTACGAGCAGTACTTC. Encoded protein: CASSWTSGTSYEQYF.

This clone was found once. The J gene is TRBJ2-2, the V gene TRBV7-3; possible D gene TRBD2, 6 bases. From germline, CDR1 is SGHTA and CDR2 FQGTGA. The V end lost 5 bases, the J end lost 8 bases, and 12 bases lay between the germline ends. CDR3 length equals 13 residues. This CDR3 reads CASSPLGGGELFF. For the CDR3, the DNA is TGTGCCAGCAGCCCACTGGGAGGAGGGGAGCTGTTTTTT. The full variable domain, completed using reference TRBV7-3 and TRBJ2-2, is GAGVSQTPSNKVTEKGKYVELRCDPISGHTALYWYRQSLGQGPEFLIYFQGTGAADDSGLPNDRFFAVRPEGSVSTLKIQRTERGDSAVYLCASSPLGGGELFFGEGSRLTVL.

The J gene is TRBJ2-7, the V gene TRBV28, with a possible D match to TRBD1 (7 bases). The V end was cut by 7 bases, the J end by 6 bases, with 22 bases between. This CDR3 comprises 15 residues. Germline CDR1 reads MDHEN; CDR2 reads SYDVKM. For the CDR3, the DNA is TGTGCCAGCATTAATGGGGGGCAGGGGGTTACCGAGCAGTACTTC. Translation gives CASINGGQGVTEQYF.

The chain uses TRBV7-2 and TRBJ1-2; D not certain. CDR3 length: 13 residues. Germline V gene lookup returns CDR1 SGHTA and CDR2 FQGNSA. V was shortened by 1 base and J by 3 bases, with 6 bases between the two germline ends. CDR3 sequence reads: CASSLGVHYGYTF. CDR3 in DNA: TGTGCCAGCAGCTTAGGAGTACACTATGGCTACACCTTC. Full variable domain (remainder filled in from reference TRBV7-2 and TRBJ1-2): GAGVSQSPSNKVTEKGKDVELRCDPISGHTALYWYRQSLGQGLEFLIYFQGNSAPDKSGLPSDRFSAERTGGSVSTLTIQRTQQEDSAVYLCASSLGVHYGYTFGSGTRLTVV.

This clone has only one observation. This chain links TRBV15 with TRBJ2-5; no reliable D call. Germline assignment: CDR1 LNHNV and CDR2 YYDKDF (reference sequence). V lost 4 bases to trimming and J lost 0 bases, with 15 bases between them. The CDR3 covers 16 residues. CDR3 region: CATSKRTNPDQETQYF. The DNA for the CDR3 is TGTGCCACCAGCAAGCGAACCAACCCGGACCAAGAGACCCAGTACTTC.

This clone was counted a few times. CDR3 sequence reads: CASSLDTHNEQFF. CDR3 sequence (DNA): TGTGCCAGCAGTTTGGACACCCACAATGAGCAGTTCTTC. The chain carries TRBV6-5 and TRBJ2-1, with D maybe TRBD1 (5 bases). CDR1 and CDR2 (germline): MNHEY, SVGAGI. V dropped 4 bases and J dropped 5 bases, with 9 bases sitting between them. This CDR3 region has 13 residues.

This CDR3 reads CASSLGHSRTGELFF. DNA for the CDR3: TGCGCCAGCAGCCTGGGGCACTCCCGAACCGGGGAGCTGTTTTTT. The chain recombines TRBV4-3 with TRBJ2-2; possible D gene TRBD1, 5 bases. Germline V gene lookup returns CDR1 LGHNA and CDR2 YSLEER. V was cut by 4 bases and J by 5 bases, with 14 bases left in between. This CDR3 has 15 residues.

This clone was detected only a few times. This chain uses TRBV9 with TRBJ2-2, with D tentatively TRBD2 (5 bases). Germline V lookup: CDR1 SGDLS, CDR2 YYNGEE. V was shortened by 5 bases and J by 6 bases, with 14 bases between the two germline ends. The CDR3 sequence is 14 residues long. The chain's CDR3 is CASREDVKSGELFF. The CDR3 nucleotides read TGTGCCAGCAGGGAGGACGTCAAATCCGGGGAGCTGTTTTTT.

The chain joins TRBV9 to TRBJ1-2; TRBD1 is a possible D gene (6 bases). V shed 0 bases and J shed 3 bases, with 6 bases lying between them. Per germline, CDR1 SGDLS and CDR2 YYNGEE. There are 13 residues in the CDR3. The CDR3 bases are TGTGCCAGCAGCGTAGGGACAGACTATGGCTACACCTTC. Encoded protein: CASSVGTDYGYTF.